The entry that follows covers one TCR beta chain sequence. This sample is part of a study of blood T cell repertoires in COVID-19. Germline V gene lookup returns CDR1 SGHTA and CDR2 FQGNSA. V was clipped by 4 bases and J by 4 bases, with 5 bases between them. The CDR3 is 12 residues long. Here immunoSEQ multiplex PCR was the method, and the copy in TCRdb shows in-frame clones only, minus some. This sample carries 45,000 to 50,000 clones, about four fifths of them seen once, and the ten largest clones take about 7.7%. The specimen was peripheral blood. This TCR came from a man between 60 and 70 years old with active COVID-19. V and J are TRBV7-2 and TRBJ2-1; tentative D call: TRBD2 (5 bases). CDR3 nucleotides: TGTGCCAGCAGCTCGGGATACAATGAGCAGTTCTTC. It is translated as CASSSGYNEQFF.